The 5 T cell receptor beta chains below come from one sample, sequenced in a study of shared clonotypes between healthy human individuals. Assay: immunoSEQ multiplex PCR; the TCRdb copy retains only in-frame clones and omits some. The sample has about 2.4 million clones, 80% to 95% seen once. The sequencing sample was made of naive CD4+ T cells from PBMCs. Subset denoted: CD45RA+ positively selected. The receptors shown here come from a man aged 18-30 years in good health. Some clones in this sample may be carry-over from other donors' samples.

The chain is built from TRBV7-8 and TRBJ1-1; D is possibly TRBD1 (6 bases). CDR1 and CDR2 (germline): SGHVS, FQNEAQ. The V gene lost 5 bases and the J gene lost 4 bases, with 11 bases spanning the gap. The CDR3 length is 13 residues. The CDR3 DNA is TGTGCCAGCAGCCCAGGGGACTTCACTGAAGCTTTCTTT. Amino acids: CASSPGDFTEAFF. The whole variable domain, filled in from reference TRBV7-8 and TRBJ1-1, reads GAGVSQSPRYKVAKRGQDVALRCDPISGHVSLFWYQQALGQGPEFLTYFQNEAQLDKSGLPSDRFFAERPEGSVSTLKIQRTQQEDSAVYLCASSPGDFTEAFFGQGTRLTVV.

This chain connects TRBV5-4 to TRBJ1-4; the D gene is possibly TRBD1 (6 bases). Germline V lookup: CDR1 SGHNT, CDR2 YYREEE (reference sequence). The V end lost 2 bases, the J end lost 5 bases, and 16 bases lay between the germline ends. The CDR3 is made up of 16 amino acids. The CDR3 coding sequence is TGTGCCAGCAGCTTAGGGGGGGCGGCAGGAAATGAAAAACTGTTTTTT. It codes for CASSLGGAAGNEKLFF. The complete variable domain, with remaining parts taken from reference TRBV5-4 and TRBJ1-4, reads ETGVTQSPTHLIKTRGQQVTLRCSSQSGHNTVSWYQQALGQGPQFIFQYYREEENGRGNFPPRFSGLQFPNYSSELNVNALELDDSALYLCASSLGGAAGNEKLFFGSGTQLSVL.

Of note for this clone: Other DNA sequences of this sample code for an identical CDR3. This sequence joins TRBV27 and TRBJ2-7; the match to TRBD1 covers 7 bases. J was trimmed by 4 bases and V by 3 bases; bases with no gene match: 3. This CDR3 is 13 amino acids long. Per germline, CDR1 MNHEY and CDR2 SMNVEV (reference sequence). CDR3 in DNA: TGTGCCAGCAGTTTGAGGACAGGATACGAGCAGTACTTC. As protein: CASSLRTGYEQYF.

The V gene is TRBV7-2, the J gene TRBJ2-7; no definite D call. V lost 1 base and J 1 base, leaving 8 bases between the germline ends. Per germline, CDR1 SGHTA and CDR2 FQGNSA. The length of the CDR3 is 14 residues. In DNA form, the CDR3 reads TGTGCCAGCAGCTTAGAAACCAGATCCTACGAGCAGTACTTC. It is translated as CASSLETRSYEQYF. The variable domain in full, with the rest retrieved from reference TRBV7-2 and TRBJ2-7, is GAGVSQSPSNKVTEKGKDVELRCDPISGHTALYWYRQSLGQGLEFLIYFQGNSAPDKSGLPSDRFSAERTGGSVSTLTIQRTQQEDSAVYLCASSLETRSYEQYFGPGTRLTVT.

CDR3: CASSLEQGRTYEQYF. For the CDR3, the DNA is TGTGCCAGCAGCTTAGAACAGGGTAGGACCTACGAGCAGTACTTC. The V gene is TRBV7-6, the J gene TRBJ2-7; tentatively, D is TRBD1 (6 bases). CDR3 size: 15 residues. Trimming stripped 1 base from V and 2 bases from J, with 12 bases between. Germline V CDR1 and CDR2: SGHVS, FNYEAQ.